The present TCR beta chain was sequenced within a study of cytomegalovirus exposure and HLA in healthy donors. The V and J ends lost 3 bases and 4 bases respectively, with 9 bases between them. This CDR3 region has 13 residues. The germline gives CDR1 SNHLY, CDR2 FYNNEI. The primer mix had 60 Vbeta and 13 Jbeta primers. Using immunoSEQ multiplex PCR, the repertoire was profiled, and TCRdb retains in-frame clones only, with some absent. The data hold 200,000 to 300,000 clones, with around 80% observed a single time. Sequencing was carried out using PBMCs. The genes are TRBV2 and TRBJ1-2; D gene ambiguous. The receptor was isolated from a boy aged 5-17 years in good health and CMV-seronegative. The CDR3 DNA is TGTGCCAGCAGTGACCCCCTAGGCTATGGCTACACCTTC. As protein: CASSDPLGYGYTF.